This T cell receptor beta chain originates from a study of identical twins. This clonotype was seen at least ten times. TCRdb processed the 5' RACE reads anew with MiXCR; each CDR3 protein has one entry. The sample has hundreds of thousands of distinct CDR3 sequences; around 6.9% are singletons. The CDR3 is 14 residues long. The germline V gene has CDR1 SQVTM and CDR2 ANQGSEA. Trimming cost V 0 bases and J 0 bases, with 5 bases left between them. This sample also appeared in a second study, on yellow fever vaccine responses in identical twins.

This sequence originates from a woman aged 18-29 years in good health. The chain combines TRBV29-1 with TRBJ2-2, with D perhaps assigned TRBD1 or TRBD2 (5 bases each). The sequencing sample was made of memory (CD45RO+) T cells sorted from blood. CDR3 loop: CSVEEGANTGELFF. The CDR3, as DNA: TGCAGCGTTGAAGAGGGGGCGAACACCGGGGAGCTGTTTTTT.